Shown below are 32 T cell receptor beta chains from a single sample sequenced in a study of a mutant IDH1 vaccine in newly diagnosed glioma. The time point here: baseline, week 1 (first vaccination visit). Treatment specified: pre-vaccination baseline after standard-of-care therapy. TCRdb's table, derived via immunoSEQ multiplex PCR, lists solely in-frame clones and lacks some. The sample has under 80,000 clones, around 85% seen once. Specimen: PBMCs, collected from a glioma patient treated with radiotherapy, temozolomide or both. These TCRs come from a man aged 30 to 45 with glioma.

The V call is TRBV5-4, the J call TRBJ1-5; D ambiguous. Germline V gene data show CDR1 as SGHNT and CDR2 as YYREEE (reference sequence). V was pared by 2 bases and J by 6 bases, with 9 bases between. The CDR3 covers 13 residues. The CDR3 nucleotides are TGTGCCAGCAGCTTTTGGGGAAGTCAGCCCCAGCATTTT. Translation: CASSFWGSQPQHF.

The rearrangement joins TRBV5-6 to TRBJ1-5; D remains ambiguous. Looked up from germline, CDR1 is SGHDT and CDR2 is YYEEEE. V lost 2 bases to trimming and J lost 0 bases, with 9 bases between them. The CDR3 covers 15 residues. The CDR3 sequence: CASSFSYGSNQPQHF. The CDR3 coding sequence is TGTGCCAGCAGCTTTTCCTACGGTAGCAATCAGCCCCAGCATTTT.

Only one count was recorded for this clone. The rearrangement joins TRBV19 to TRBJ2-7; no definite D call. The CDR3 is made up of 14 amino acids. Germline CDR1 reads LNHDA; CDR2 reads SQIVND (reference sequence). The ends were cut back, 1 base at V and 2 bases at J, with 9 bases in the middle. The DNA of the CDR3 is TGTGCCAGTAGTATAGGGTCTAAGGCCTACGAGCAGTACTTC. The encoded protein is CASSIGSKAYEQYF.

The chain links TRBV7-2 to TRBJ2-1; TRBD2 aligns across 8 bases. This CDR3 has 16 residues. The germline gives CDR1 SGHTA, CDR2 FQGNSA. V trimming: 3 bases; J trimming: 6 bases; junction bases outside the gene matches: 10. The CDR3 spells CASSFERGILINEQFF. As DNA, the CDR3 is TGTGCCAGCAGCTTCGAGCGGGGGATACTTATCAATGAGCAGTTCTTC. Full variable domain (missing parts from reference TRBV7-2 and TRBJ2-1): GAGVSQSPSNKVTEKGKDVELRCDPISGHTALYWYRQSLGQGLEFLIYFQGNSAPDKSGLPSDRFSAERTGGSVSTLTIQRTQQEDSAVYLCASSFERGILINEQFFGPGTRLTVL.

This chain connects TRBV5-4 to TRBJ1-4, with 8 bases matching TRBD1. The ends lost 2 bases at V and 0 bases at J; junction bases unmatched: 3. The germline V gene has CDR1 SGHNT and CDR2 YYREEE (reference sequence). This CDR3 region has 16 residues. In DNA, the CDR3 is TGTGCCAGCAGCTTTGGGACAGGAACAACTAATGAAAAACTGTTTTTT. This sequence encodes CASSFGTGTTNEKLFF.

This chain connects TRBV6-5 to TRBJ1-2, with TRBD1 identical over 7 bases. Germline assignment: CDR1 MNHEY and CDR2 SVGAGI. This CDR3 is 15 amino acids long. J was trimmed by 4 bases and V by 6 bases; bases with no gene match: 11. The chain's CDR3 is CASSLRDRNFYGYTF. The CDR3, as DNA: TGTGCCAGCAGCCTAAGGGACAGAAATTTCTATGGCTACACCTTC.

The gene calls are TRBV4-1 and TRBJ2-7; tentative D call: TRBD1 (6 bases). The CDR3 runs to 17 residues. V was trimmed by 0 bases and J by 0 bases, leaving 15 bases between them. CDR1 and CDR2 (germline): MGHRA, YSYEKL. Here the CDR3 reads CASSQDPVRQDSYEQYF. The DNA of the CDR3 is TGCGCCAGCAGCCAAGATCCAGTGCGACAGGACTCCTACGAGCAGTACTTC.

V gene TRBV6-6 combines with J gene TRBJ2-3, with a weak D call TRBD2 (6 bases). Trimming removed 7 bases from V and 2 bases from J, with 16 bases in between. This CDR3 spans 15 amino acids. Germline lookup yields CDR1 MNHNY and CDR2 SVGAGI (reference sequence). The CDR3 here is CASTSLAFFTDTQYF. Written as DNA, the CDR3 is TGTGCCAGCACCTCACTAGCTTTCTTCACAGATACGCAGTATTTT.

The chain uses TRBV29-1 and TRBJ1-1; 8 bases align to TRBD1. CDR1 and CDR2 from the germline V gene are SQVTM and ANQGSEA. CDR3 length: 14 amino acids. After removal of 3 bases from V and 4 bases from J, the junction contained 7 bases not matched to a gene. The CDR3 protein is CSVDLTGGGTEAFF. The DNA for the CDR3 is TGCAGCGTTGACCTAACAGGGGGAGGCACTGAAGCTTTCTTT.

The chain combines TRBV10-2 with TRBJ2-7, with D perhaps being TRBD1 or TRBD2 (5 bases each). This CDR3 is 14 amino acids long. V lost 9 bases, J lost 0 bases, and 15 bases lay in between. The V gene's germline CDR1 is WSHSY and CDR2 SAAADI. CDR3 in amino acids: CASTGPAPSYEQYF. DNA of the CDR3: TGCGCCAGTACGGGACCAGCACCCTCCTACGAGCAGTACTTC.

The genes are TRBV14 and TRBJ2-7, with TRBD1 identical over 9 bases. Losses at the gene ends were 1 base for V and 7 bases for J; bases not matched to a gene: 20. Germline V gene sequence: CDR1 SGHDN, CDR2 FVKESK. The CDR3 sequence is 19 residues long. CDR3 coding DNA: TGTGCCAGCAGCCAAGTACCGGGCACAGGGGGCAAGAGAACGGGAGAGCAGTACTTC. Amino acids: CASSQVPGTGGKRTGEQYF.

J is TRBJ1-5 and V is TRBV5-8; D unclear. Trimming cost V 0 bases and J 7 bases, with 17 bases left between them. The CDR3 covers 16 residues. Germline V gene lookup returns CDR1 SGHTS and CDR2 YDEGEE. Written as DNA, the CDR3 is TGTGCCAGCAGCTTGGCGGGTTTGGTCAATCAACAGCCCCAGCATTTT. As protein: CASSLAGLVNQQPQHF.

As DNA, the CDR3 is TGCAGCGTCGTGAAGGGGTTTAGCACAGATACGCAGTATTTT. Translation: CSVVKGFSTDTQYF. The genes are TRBV29-1 and TRBJ2-3, with a possible D match to TRBD1 (5 bases). This CDR3 has 14 amino acids. Trimming removed 6 bases at V and 0 bases at J, with 13 bases between. CDR1 and CDR2 from the germline V gene are SQVTM and ANQGSEA.

V and J are TRBV6-5 and TRBJ1-1; 9 bases map to TRBD1. Germline assignment: CDR1 MNHEY and CDR2 SVGAGI. Trimming at V came to 6 bases and at J to 7 bases, leaving 3 bases not matched to a gene. This CDR3 has 12 amino acids. CDR3 nucleotide sequence: TGTGCCAGCAGGGGACAGGGCCTTGAAGCTTTCTTT. It specifies CASRGQGLEAFF.

This clone was counted only a few times. The chain links TRBV18 to TRBJ1-5; 7 positions agree with TRBD1. Germline CDR1 reads KGHSH; CDR2 reads LQKENI. There are 17 residues in the CDR3. The junction had 14 bases not matched to a gene; V was cut back by 0 bases and J by 9 bases. CDR3 sequence reads: CASSPPNAGGVKGPQHF. CDR3 nucleotides: TGTGCCAGCTCACCACCTAACGCAGGGGGGGTTAAGGGGCCCCAGCATTTT.

The genes are TRBV7-2 and TRBJ2-2; the D is unclear. This CDR3 is built from 13 residues. V was shortened by 2 bases and J by 4 bases, with 5 bases between the two germline ends. Per germline, CDR1 SGHTA and CDR2 FQGNSA. The CDR3 is CASSLKFTGELFF. The CDR3 nucleotides are TGTGCCAGCAGCTTAAAGTTCACCGGGGAGCTGTTTTTT.

The genes are TRBV4-2 and TRBJ2-2; 12 bases are a match to TRBD2. This CDR3 has 16 amino acids. The V gene end was trimmed by 0 bases and the J gene end by 6 bases; junction bases not matched to a gene: 2. Germline CDR1 LGHNA, CDR2 YNFKEQ. CDR3 loop: CASSQDPSGGAGELFF. The CDR3 DNA sequence: TGTGCCAGCAGCCAAGATCCTAGCGGGGGGGCCGGGGAGCTGTTTTTT.

This clone was counted a few times. The CDR3 is CASRPLTGGGQPQHF. The CDR3 DNA is TGTGCCAGCAGGCCCCTGACAGGGGGCGGTCAGCCCCAGCATTTT. The chain is built from TRBV6-5 and TRBJ1-5, with TRBD1 matching over 10 bases. With 6 bases clipped from V and 6 bases from J, the junction kept 8 bases outside the gene matches. The CDR3 has 15 amino acids. Germline V gene data show CDR1 as MNHEY and CDR2 as SVGAGI.

The J gene is TRBJ2-3, the V gene TRBV15; no reliable D call. The CDR3 has 13 amino acids. Between the trimmed V and J ends, which lost 3 bases and 7 bases, there was a span of 11 bases. The germline gives CDR1 LNHNV, CDR2 YYDKDF (reference sequence). CDR3 region: CATSRISGNTQYF. The DNA of the CDR3 is TGTGCCACCAGCAGGATTTCCGGTAATACGCAGTATTTT. Full variable domain (missing parts from reference TRBV15 and TRBJ2-3): DAMVIQNPRYQVTQFGKPVTLSCSQTLNHNVMYWYQQKSSQAPKLLFHYYDKDFNNEADTPDNFQSRRPNTSFCFLDIRSPGLGDTAMYLCATSRISGNTQYFGPGTRLTVL.

V usage is TRBV28 and J usage is TRBJ1-1; D is uncertain. Germline V gene lookup returns CDR1 MDHEN and CDR2 SYDVKM. This CDR3 is 15 amino acids long. V dropped 5 bases and J dropped 2 bases, with 15 bases sitting between them. The CDR3 coding sequence is TGTGCCAGCAGTCCTGGACGGCTGAGTAACACTGAAGCTTTCTTT. Protein: CASSPGRLSNTEAFF.

This clone has a single count. This chain connects TRBV5-1 to TRBJ1-1; D ambiguous. The CDR3 sequence is 16 residues long. V lost 4 bases and J 6 bases, leaving 22 bases between the germline ends. Germline V lookup: CDR1 SGHRS, CDR2 YFSETQ. This chain's CDR3 is CASSPPGLRKHSEAFF. The CDR3 DNA reads as TGCGCCAGCAGCCCCCCAGGCCTAAGGAAACATTCTGAAGCTTTCTTT.

In this sample, this clone turned up a few times. The J gene is TRBJ1-1, the V gene TRBV5-1; D uncertain. Germline CDR1 reads SGHRS; CDR2 reads YFSETQ. V shed 5 bases and J shed 8 bases, with 16 bases lying between them. This CDR3 is built from 13 residues. The CDR3 nucleotides read TGCGCCAGCAGGGTCGCACCGTCGGGGGAAGCTTTCTTT. The encoded protein is CASRVAPSGEAFF. The variable domain in full, completed from reference TRBV5-1 and TRBJ1-1, reads KAGVTQTPRYLIKTRGQQVTLSCSPISGHRSVSWYQQTPGQGLQFLFEYFSETQRNKGNFPGRFSGRQFSNSRSEMNVSTLELGDSALYLCASRVAPSGEAFFGQGTRLTVV.

The J gene is TRBJ2-7, the V gene TRBV5-1, with D possibly being TRBD2 (5 bases). V gave up 0 bases and J gave up 2 bases, with 18 bases separating them. The germline CDR1 and CDR2 sequences are SGHRS and YFSETQ. The CDR3 loop spans 17 amino acids. The CDR3 reads CASSLDFGGPVAYEQYF. The CDR3 DNA is TGCGCCAGCAGCTTGGATTTTGGAGGCCCGGTGGCCTACGAGCAGTACTTC.

The V gene is TRBV5-1, the J gene TRBJ1-1; D unresolved. Deletions cut 4 bases from V and 1 base from J, with 5 bases between. In germline, CDR1 is SGHRS, CDR2 YFSETQ. This CDR3 comprises 12 residues. The CDR3 loop is CASSHGNTEAFF. As DNA, the CDR3 is TGCGCCAGCAGCCACGGGAACACTGAAGCTTTCTTT.

The chain employs TRBV5-5 and TRBJ1-2, with 8 bases fitting TRBD1. The CDR3 runs to 18 residues. The germline CDR1 and CDR2 sequences are SGHKS and YYEKEE (reference sequence). The trim removed 2 bases at V and 3 bases at J, leaving 15 bases unmatched. DNA for the CDR3: TGTGCCAGCAGCTTTGGACAGGGCGGTGGTACGAGAGACTATGGCTACACCTTC. Protein sequence: CASSFGQGGGTRDYGYTF.

V gene TRBV18 combines with J gene TRBJ1-6; 7 bases match TRBD1. The CDR3 runs to 20 residues. V gave up 2 bases and J gave up 8 bases; unmatched junction bases: 21. Germline V gives CDR1 KGHSH, CDR2 LQKENI. CDR3 nucleotide sequence: TGTGCCAGCTCACCAGCGACAGGGCCTTTAACTTCGGCGGGCGATTCACCCCTCCACTTT. It is translated as CASSPATGPLTSAGDSPLHF.

The chain joins TRBV5-1 to TRBJ1-1, with 8 nucleotides matching TRBD1. Germline assignment: CDR1 SGHRS and CDR2 YFSETQ. The CDR3 spans 14 residues. Trimming removed 4 bases from V and 6 bases from J; junction bases left unmatched: 8. The CDR3 spells CASSGLQGGPEAFF. CDR3 nucleotides: TGCGCCAGCAGCGGATTACAGGGGGGCCCTGAAGCTTTCTTT.

The rearrangement uses TRBV7-2 and TRBJ2-5; D could derive from TRBD1 or TRBD2 (5 bases each). This CDR3 region has 14 residues. V dropped 7 bases and J dropped 5 bases, with 17 bases sitting between them. Germline V CDR1 and CDR2: SGHTA, FQGNSA. The CDR3 sequence: CASTLQWGGETQYF. The CDR3 bases are TGTGCCAGCACCCTCCAGTGGGGCGGGGAGACCCAGTACTTC.

A note on this clone: This sample includes further DNA sequences coding for the same CDR3. The chain has TRBV5-1 and TRBJ1-2; D gene ambiguous. There are 13 residues in the CDR3. V lost 4 bases and J lost 8, with 15 bases in between. Germline V lookup: CDR1 SGHRS, CDR2 YFSETQ. The CDR3 bases are TGCGCCAGCAGCCAGACTCAAACCGGGGGCTACACCTTC. It specifies CASSQTQTGGYTF.

The chain carries TRBV18 and TRBJ2-3; 9 nucleotides align to TRBD1. V lost 0 bases to trimming and J lost 1 base; unmatched junction nucleotides: 2. Germline loops: CDR1 KGHSH, CDR2 LQKENI. The CDR3 covers 16 residues. The CDR3 bases are TGTGCCAGCTCACCACCGGGGACAGGGCGCACAGATACGCAGTATTTT. Its protein is CASSPPGTGRTDTQYF.

The chain is built from TRBV9 and TRBJ1-1, with 9 nucleotides matching TRBD1. CDR1 and CDR2 (germline): SGDLS, YYNGEE. Unmatched junction bases numbered 11, after V lost 3 bases and J lost 5 bases. The CDR3 loop spans 16 amino acids. Written as DNA, the CDR3 is TGTGCCAGCAGCGCCCAACAGGGGGCGCGGGTTACTGAAGCTTTCTTT. Translation: CASSAQQGARVTEAFF. The full variable domain, its missing parts supplied by reference TRBV9 and TRBJ1-1, is DSGVTQTPKHLITATGQRVTLRCSPRSGDLSVYWYQQSLDQGLQFLIQYYNGEERAKGNILERFSAQQFPDLHSELNLSSLELGDSALYFCASSAQQGARVTEAFFGQGTRLTVV.

There are a few counts of this clone. CDR3 residues: CASSSGRGRGDTEAFF. The CDR3 region has the DNA TGCGCCAGCAGCTCGGGTCGCGGCAGGGGGGACACTGAAGCTTTCTTT. This chain connects TRBV5-1 to TRBJ1-1; 7 bases match TRBD1. The CDR3 runs 16 residues. J was trimmed by 3 bases and V by 3 bases; bases with no gene match: 11. CDR1 and CDR2 from the germline V gene are SGHRS and YFSETQ. The full variable domain, in which reference TRBV5-1 and TRBJ1-1 provide the parts outside the CDR3, is KAGVTQTPRYLIKTRGQQVTLSCSPISGHRSVSWYQQTPGQGLQFLFEYFSETQRNKGNFPGRFSGRQFSNSRSEMNVSTLELGDSALYLCASSSGRGRGDTEAFFGQGTRLTVV.